Following are 4 T cell receptor beta chains from one sample sequenced in a study of T cell clusters in autoimmune cytopenias. TRB was amplified from approximately 230 ng of peripheral blood genomic DNA per sample. Multiplex touch-down PCR amplified TRB using TRB-A and TRB-B pools in one tube. Reprocessing the multiplex PCR reads, TCRdb reports a single entry for every CDR3 protein and omits DNA. Seen in this sample are a few thousand distinct CDR3 sequences; the ten most common clones hold about 47%. Sequencing was performed on peripheral blood. Every receptor here comes from a human donor with an autoimmune cytopenia or autoimmune hepatitis (not recorded which).

The chain carries TRBV12-3 or TRBV12-4 and TRBJ2-7; the D gene TCRdb calls, TRBD2, cannot be checked with no DNA. The CDR3 sequence is 15 residues long. CDR3: CASSLGAGITYEQYF.

This sequence joins TRBV25-1 and TRBJ2-3; TCRdb outputs TRBD1, but without DNA this stays unchecked. CDR1 is MGHDK, CDR2 SYGVNS, per germline. This CDR3 is built from 13 residues. CDR3 sequence reads: CASSRGLSDTQYF.

By frequency, this clonotype registers medium-sized. This chain links TRBV6-6 with TRBJ2-1. This CDR3 has 16 amino acids. The germline gives CDR1 MNHNY, CDR2 SVGAGI (reference sequence). The CDR3 sequence is CASNDPTESHYNEQFF.

The chain is built from TRBV20-1 and TRBJ1-5; TCRdb outputs TRBD1, but without DNA this stays unchecked. The germline V gene has CDR1 DFQATT and CDR2 SNEGSKA (reference sequence). The CDR3 runs 12 residues. This chain's CDR3 is CSAGRKSQPQHF.